This TCR beta chain was identified in a study of blood T cell repertoires in COVID-19. In the study overall: The cDNA or gDNA used as material had been derived from T cells, B-cell-depleted T cells, or PBMCs.

The length of the CDR3 is 13 residues. With 3 bases removed from V and 5 bases from J, the gap between germline ends came to 11 bases. In germline, CDR1 is MNHEY, CDR2 SMNVEV (reference sequence). Profiled with immunoSEQ multiplex PCR; TCRdb holds only in-frame clones, not every one. Among roughly 380,000 clones listed, about 87% were seen once. Sequenced sample: PBMCs or T cells enriched from blood (not recorded which). This sequence was found in a man younger than 45 who had recovered from COVID-19. J is TRBJ2-7 and V is TRBV27, with D possibly TRBD1 on 6 matching bases. The CDR3 is CASSFQGSHEQYF. Here the CDR3 DNA reads TGTGCCAGCAGTTTCCAGGGGAGCCACGAGCAGTACTTC.